The 25 T cell receptor beta chains given below trace back to one sample, sequenced in a study of cytomegalovirus exposure and HLA in healthy donors. PCR involved 60 Vbeta and 13 Jbeta primers. Measured with immunoSEQ multiplex PCR; TCRdb has only the in-frame clones, and not every one. The sample yields some 110,000 clones, more than 60% seen once. Material: PBMCs. The origin of the receptors is a man aged 18-30 years in good health and CMV-seronegative.

For the CDR3, the DNA is TGCGCCAGCAGTGAGTATAAGGCGGGAGAGAAAGGTACGCAGTATTTT. The encoded protein is CASSEYKAGEKGTQYF. The V call is TRBV10-1, the J call TRBJ2-3; 7 bases match TRBD2. This CDR3 spans 16 amino acids. Germline V lookup: CDR1 WNHNN, CDR2 SYGVQD (reference sequence). V was pared by 1 base and J by 8 bases, with 12 bases of the junction left unmatched.

This chain joins TRBV9 and TRBJ1-2; D might be TRBD1 (5 bases). This CDR3 has 17 residues. Germline-derived CDR1 and CDR2 are SGDLS and YYNGEE. Trimming took 0 bases from V and 8 from J, leaving 23 bases between them. The CDR3 DNA is TGTGCCAGCAGCGTAGAGTCACAGGCCGGATTCCTGGGGGGCTACACCTTC. Its translation is CASSVESQAGFLGGYTF. The full variable domain, completed using reference TRBV9 and TRBJ1-2, is DSGVTQTPKHLITATGQRVTLRCSPRSGDLSVYWYQQSLDQGLQFLIQYYNGEERAKGNILERFSAQQFPDLHSELNLSSLELGDSALYFCASSVESQAGFLGGYTFGSGTRLTVV.

This clone turned up a few times. The chain joins TRBV15 to TRBJ1-1, with TRBD1 matching 9 bases. In germline, CDR1 is LNHNV, CDR2 YYDKDF (reference sequence). The CDR3 totals 15 residues. The V gene end was trimmed by 0 bases and the J gene end by 7 bases; junction bases not matched to a gene: 6. CDR3 bases: TGTGCCACCAGCAGAGAAACAGGGGGCAGGGGTGAAGCTTTCTTT. Translating it yields CATSRETGGRGEAFF.

The rearrangement uses TRBV15 and TRBJ2-1, with D perhaps TRBD2 (6 bases). V shed 7 bases and J shed 6 bases, with 13 bases lying between them. Germline V lookup: CDR1 LNHNV, CDR2 YYDKDF (reference sequence). The CDR3 sequence is 13 residues long. The CDR3 region has the DNA TGTGCCACCATCGCGACTAGGGCCAATGAGCAGTTCTTC. It yields the protein CATIATRANEQFF.

The DNA for the CDR3 is TGTGCCAGCAGCCTTGGGACAGGCGGCGAGCAGTACTTC. Translation: CASSLGTGGEQYF. The J gene is TRBJ2-7, the V gene TRBV9, with 8 bases lining up with TRBD1. The V segment lost 4 bases and the J segment 6 bases; nucleotides outside the gene matches: 6. Germline CDR1 reads SGDLS; CDR2 reads YYNGEE. The CDR3 is 13 amino acids. The complete variable domain, with remaining parts taken from reference TRBV9 and TRBJ2-7, reads DSGVTQTPKHLITATGQRVTLRCSPRSGDLSVYWYQQSLDQGLQFLIQYYNGEERAKGNILERFSAQQFPDLHSELNLSSLELGDSALYFCASSLGTGGEQYFGPGTRLTVT.

The chain links TRBV28 to TRBJ1-1, with D unclear. Germline V CDR1 and CDR2: MDHEN, SYDVKM. The CDR3 covers 14 residues. V lost 4 bases and J 0 bases, leaving 9 bases between the germline ends. The CDR3 sequence: CASSSGSLNTEAFF. DNA for the CDR3: TGTGCCAGCAGTTCGGGTAGTTTGAACACTGAAGCTTTCTTT. The complete variable domain, with remaining parts taken from reference TRBV28 and TRBJ1-1, reads DVKVTQSSRYLVKRTGEKVFLECVQDMDHENMFWYRQDPGLGLRLIYFSYDVKMKEKGDIPEGYSVSREKKERFSLILESASTNQTSMYLCASSSGSLNTEAFFGQGTRLTVV.

The gene calls are TRBV18 and TRBJ1-2; tentative D call: TRBD1 (5 bases). Trimming left V 5 bases short and J 8 bases short, with 12 bases between. The CDR3 contains 12 residues. Germline lookup yields CDR1 KGHSH and CDR2 LQKENI. The CDR3 loop reads CASSETEGGYTF. The CDR3, as DNA: TGTGCCAGCTCAGAGACAGAAGGCGGCTACACCTTC.

This clone came up a few times. V gene TRBV5-1 combines with J gene TRBJ1-5; D remains unclear. The germline CDR1 and CDR2 sequences are SGHRS and YFSETQ. The CDR3 runs to 13 residues. Trimming left V 0 bases short and J 9 bases short, with 10 bases between. Written as DNA, the CDR3 is TGCGCCAGCAGCTTGGACGGTAAGAGGCCCCAGCATTTT. Translation: CASSLDGKRPQHF. Looking up the rest from reference TRBV5-1 and TRBJ1-5 gives the full variable domain: KAGVTQTPRYLIKTRGQQVTLSCSPISGHRSVSWYQQTPGQGLQFLFEYFSETQRNKGNFPGRFSGRQFSNSRSEMNVSTLELGDSALYLCASSLDGKRPQHFGDGTRLSIL.

This chain links TRBV19 with TRBJ1-1, with D possibly TRBD1 on 6 matching bases. The germline V gene has CDR1 LNHDA and CDR2 SQIVND (reference sequence). With 0 bases removed from V and 3 bases from J, the gap between germline ends came to 8 bases. The CDR3 sequence is 14 residues long. The CDR3 nucleotides are TGTGCCAGTAGTATAGACAGGGGTCACACTGAAGCTTTCTTT. Translation gives CASSIDRGHTEAFF. The whole variable domain, remainder taken from reference TRBV19 and TRBJ1-1, is DGGITQSPKYLFRKEGQNVTLSCEQNLNHDAMYWYRQDPGQGLRLIYYSQIVNDFQKGDIAEGYSVSREKKESFPLTVTSAQKNPTAFYLCASSIDRGHTEAFFGQGTRLTVV.

The rearrangement uses TRBV5-6 and TRBJ1-1; 9 nucleotides line up with TRBD1. The J segment lost 11 bases and the V segment lost 6 bases, leaving 14 bases of the junction unmatched. The CDR3 loop spans 14 amino acids. Germline lookup yields CDR1 SGHDT and CDR2 YYEEEE. The CDR3 nucleotides read TGTGCCAGCAACCAACCCGGGACAGGGACTTCGGCTTTCTTT. Translated, it gives CASNQPGTGTSAFF. The complete variable domain, with remaining parts taken from reference TRBV5-6 and TRBJ1-1, reads DAGVTQSPTHLIKTRGQQVTLRCSPKSGHDTVSWYQQALGQGPQFIFQYYEEEERQRGNFPDRFSGHQFPNYSSELNVNALLLGDSALYLCASNQPGTGTSAFFGQGTRLTVV.

This chain joins TRBV11-3 and TRBJ1-2; D may be TRBD1 (6 bases). The CDR3 loop spans 15 amino acids. V was cut by 5 bases and J by 0 bases, with 13 bases left in between. Germline CDR1 reads SGHNT; CDR2 reads YENEEA. The CDR3 is CASSPRQDSNYGYTF. The CDR3 DNA reads as TGTGCCAGCAGCCCACGACAGGACTCTAACTATGGCTACACCTTC.

This clone was detected only once. V is TRBV6-1 and J is TRBJ2-1; tentative D call: TRBD1 (5 bases). The germline gives CDR1 MNHNS, CDR2 SASEGT. V was clipped by 6 bases and J by 5 bases, with 11 bases between them. This CDR3 comprises 13 residues. The CDR3 loop reads CASSDSIDNEQFF. CDR3 bases: TGTGCCAGCAGCGACAGTATCGACAATGAGCAGTTCTTC.

This clone has a single count. V is TRBV10-1 and J is TRBJ2-1, with D possibly being TRBD1 (5 bases). The CDR3 totals 16 residues. The germline V and J ends were trimmed by 0 bases and 5 bases, with 14 bases remaining between them. Germline CDR1 reads WNHNN; CDR2 reads SYGVQD (reference sequence). DNA of the CDR3: TGCGCCAGCAGTGAGTCAGGGGCCTCACCGAACAATGAGCAGTTCTTC. Residues: CASSESGASPNNEQFF.

The chain joins TRBV4-3 to TRBJ1-5; 8 positions match TRBD1. The CDR3 is 17 residues long. Germline CDR1 LGHNA, CDR2 YSLEER. With V trimmed by 0 bases and J by 7 bases, 11 bases remained unmatched. CDR3 in amino acids: CASSQDGFGTGGQPQHF. DNA of the CDR3: TGCGCCAGCAGCCAAGACGGTTTTGGCACAGGGGGGCAGCCCCAGCATTTT.

CDR3 protein: CASTTRGTSGRVVQTQYF. CDR3 bases: TGTGCCAGCACCACTCGAGGGACTAGCGGGAGAGTGGTGCAGACCCAGTACTTC. The V call is TRBV7-6, the J call TRBJ2-5; 14 positions match TRBD2. The trim removed 7 bases at V and 6 bases at J, leaving 16 bases unmatched. Germline CDR1 and CDR2: SGHVS and FNYEAQ. CDR3 length: 18 residues.

This clone was found once. The V call is TRBV9, the J call TRBJ2-4; 8 bases agree with TRBD2. V shed 0 bases, J shed 2 bases, and the junction held 4 bases outside the gene matches. The CDR3 is made up of 16 amino acids. The germline gives CDR1 SGDLS, CDR2 YYNGEE. Here the CDR3 DNA reads TGTGCCAGCAGCGTAGACGGGGGGGCCTCCAAAAACATTCAGTACTTC. Translation gives CASSVDGGASKNIQYF.

This clone showed up just a few times. The chain recombines TRBV7-7 with TRBJ1-4; D gene unclear. V shed 2 bases and J shed 8 bases, with 12 bases lying between them. The V gene's germline CDR1 is SSHAT and CDR2 FNYEAQ (reference sequence). The length of the CDR3 is 14 residues. CDR3 nucleotides: TGTGCCAGCAGCTTACAAGCCAAGCCCGAAAAACTGTTTTTT. This gives the protein CASSLQAKPEKLFF.

The rearrangement uses TRBV27 and TRBJ1-6; 7 bases are shared with TRBD1. There are 14 residues in the CDR3. Germline assignment: CDR1 MNHEY and CDR2 SMNVEV (reference sequence). The trim removed 3 bases at V and 10 bases at J, leaving 6 bases unmatched. The DNA for the CDR3 is TGTGCCAGCAGTTTTGACAGGGCCAGCTCACCCCTCCACTTT. As protein: CASSFDRASSPLHF.

The chain couples TRBV9 to TRBJ1-3, with TRBD1 matching over 9 bases. The CDR3 extends over 14 amino acids. V shed 5 bases, J shed 0 bases, and the junction held 0 bases outside the gene matches. Looked up from germline, CDR1 is SGDLS and CDR2 is YYNGEE. CDR3 bases: TGTGCCAGCAGGGGACAGGGCTCTGGAAACACCATATATTTT. It specifies CASRGQGSGNTIYF.

V is TRBV9 and J is TRBJ2-7; 7 bases are shared with TRBD1. Germline V gene lookup returns CDR1 SGDLS and CDR2 YYNGEE. This CDR3 has 14 amino acids. The V and J ends lost 2 bases and 6 bases, in that order; junction bases with no gene match: 8. In nucleotides, the CDR3 is TGTGCCAGCAGCGTTGAGGGGGCTAAGGTCGAGCAGTACTTC. It yields the protein CASSVEGAKVEQYF.

The CDR3 protein is CASSGDTAGYGYTF. CDR3 coding DNA: TGTGCCAGCAGTGGGGACACCGCCGGCTATGGCTACACCTTC. J is TRBJ1-2 and V is TRBV2, with D perhaps TRBD1 (6 bases). This CDR3 region has 14 residues. Germline CDR1 reads SNHLY; CDR2 reads FYNNEI. V lost 4 bases and J lost 4, with 13 bases in between. The whole variable domain, filled in from reference TRBV2 and TRBJ1-2, reads EPEVTQTPSHQVTQMGQEVILRCVPISNHLYFYWYRQILGQKVEFLVSFYNNEISEKSEIFDDQFSVERPDGSNFTLKIRSTKLEDSAMYFCASSGDTAGYGYTFGSGTRLTVV.

This clone appeared a few times. This chain joins TRBV19 and TRBJ2-6, with unresolved D. The length of the CDR3 is 15 residues. Deletions cut 2 bases from V and 2 bases from J, with 7 bases between. Germline CDR1 and CDR2: LNHDA and SQIVND (reference sequence). The CDR3 is CASSIRGPGANVLTF. CDR3 coding DNA: TGTGCCAGTAGTATAAGAGGCCCTGGGGCCAACGTCCTGACTTTC.

The V gene is TRBV6-5, the J gene TRBJ2-7, with 7 bases aligning to TRBD2. Looked up from germline, CDR1 is MNHEY and CDR2 is SVGAGI. V shed 6 bases, J shed 2 bases, and the junction held 10 bases outside the gene matches. The CDR3 contains 15 residues. CDR3 DNA: TGTGCCAGCAGGCCCGTGGAAGCGGGGACCTACGAGCAGTACTTC. Its protein product is CASRPVEAGTYEQYF.

The CDR3 sequence: CASSSSRGGGTEAFF. The CDR3 DNA follows: TGTGCCAGCAGCTCTTCTAGGGGAGGAGGGACTGAAGCTTTCTTT. The chain has TRBV13 and TRBJ1-1; D is perhaps TRBD1 (5 bases). This CDR3 has 15 amino acids. Trimming left V 4 bases short and J 5 bases short, with 17 bases between. Germline loops: CDR1 PRHDT, CDR2 FYEKMQ (reference sequence).

This clone was seen a handful of times. The J gene is TRBJ1-4, the V gene TRBV6-1; TRBD1 agrees at 7 bases. The germline V gene encodes CDR1 MNHNS and CDR2 SASEGT. The CDR3 is made up of 14 amino acids. Germline trimming cut 6 bases from V and 7 bases from J; bases unmatched to any gene: 8. The CDR3 bases are TGTGCCAGCAGAGCCGACAGGGTGCTTGAAAAACTGTTTTTT. Its translation: CASRADRVLEKLFF.